Sequencing of this T cell receptor beta chain was carried out in a study of CD8 T cells in ankylosing spondylitis. Each CDR3 protein is one row after TCRdb ran MiXCR on the 5' RACE reads. The sample carries more than 35,000 distinct CDR3 sequences, 5.5% to 7.5% recorded once. There are many counts of this clonotype. Germline CDR1 reads SGHRS; CDR2 reads YFSETQ. The CDR3 sequence is 15 residues long. J lost 4 bases, V lost 7 bases, and 12 bases had no gene match. J is TRBJ1-1 and V is TRBV5-1; 8 nucleotides align to TRBD1. Sequencing used blood, either unsorted or a sorted T cell fraction (not recorded which). The TCR comes from a male donor with ankylosing spondylitis or in good health (not recorded which). CDR3 residues: CASARTGPPSTEAFF. CDR3 nucleotides: TGCGCCAGCGCCAGGACAGGGCCTCCAAGCACTGAAGCTTTCTTT.